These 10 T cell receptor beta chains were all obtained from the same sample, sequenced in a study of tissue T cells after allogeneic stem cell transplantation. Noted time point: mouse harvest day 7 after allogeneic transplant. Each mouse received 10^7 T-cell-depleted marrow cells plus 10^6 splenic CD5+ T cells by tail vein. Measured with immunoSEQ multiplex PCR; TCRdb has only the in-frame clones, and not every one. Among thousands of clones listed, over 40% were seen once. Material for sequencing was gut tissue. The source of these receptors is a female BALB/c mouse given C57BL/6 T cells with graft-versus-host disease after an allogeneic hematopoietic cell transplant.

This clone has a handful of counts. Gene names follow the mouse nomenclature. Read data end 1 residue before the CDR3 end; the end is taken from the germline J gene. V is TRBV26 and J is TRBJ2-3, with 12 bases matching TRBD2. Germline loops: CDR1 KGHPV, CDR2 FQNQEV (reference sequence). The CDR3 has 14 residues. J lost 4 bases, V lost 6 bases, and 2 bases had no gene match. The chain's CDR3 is CASSGLGGSETLYF. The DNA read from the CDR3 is TGTGCCAGCAGCGGACTGGGGGGGTCAGAAACGCTGTAT.

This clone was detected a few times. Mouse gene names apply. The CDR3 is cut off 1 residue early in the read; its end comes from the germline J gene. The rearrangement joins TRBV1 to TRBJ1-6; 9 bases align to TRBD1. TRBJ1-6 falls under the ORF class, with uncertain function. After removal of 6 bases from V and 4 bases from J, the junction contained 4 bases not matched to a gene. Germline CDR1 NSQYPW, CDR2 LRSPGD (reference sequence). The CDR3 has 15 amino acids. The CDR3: CTCSPGTGYNSPLYF. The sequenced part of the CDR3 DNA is TGCACCTGCAGCCCCGGGACAGGGTATAATTCGCCCCTCTAC.

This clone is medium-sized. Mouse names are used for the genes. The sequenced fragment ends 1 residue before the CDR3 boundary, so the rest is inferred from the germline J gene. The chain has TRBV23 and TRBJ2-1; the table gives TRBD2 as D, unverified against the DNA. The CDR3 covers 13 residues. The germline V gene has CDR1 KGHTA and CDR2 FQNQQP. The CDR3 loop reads CSSRGWGYAEQFF. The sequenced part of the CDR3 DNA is TGCTCCAGCCGGGGCTGGGGCTATGCTGAGCAGTTC.

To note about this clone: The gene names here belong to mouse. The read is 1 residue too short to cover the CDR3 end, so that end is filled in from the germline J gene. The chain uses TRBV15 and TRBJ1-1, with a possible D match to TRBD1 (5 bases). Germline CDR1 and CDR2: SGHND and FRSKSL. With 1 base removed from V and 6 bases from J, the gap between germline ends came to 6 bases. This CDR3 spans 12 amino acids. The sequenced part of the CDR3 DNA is TGTGCCAGCAGTTTAGGGACATCAGAAGTCTTC. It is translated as CASSLGTSEVF. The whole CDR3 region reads CASSLGTSEVFF.

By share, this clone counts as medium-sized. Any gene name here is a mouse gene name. CDR3 bases read: TGTGCCAGCAGTATAGGGGACGCAAACTCCGACTACACC. Protein product: CASSIGDANSDYT. The CDR3 as a whole reads CASSIGDANSDYTF. The rearrangement joins TRBV19 to TRBJ1-2, with D possibly matching TRBD1 (5 bases). The read halts 1 residue ahead of the CDR3 end, with the missing end drawn from the germline J gene. The CDR3 spans 14 residues. V was trimmed by 0 bases and J by 0 bases, leaving 6 bases between them. Per the germline V gene, CDR1 is FNHDT and CDR2 is SITEND (reference sequence). Full variable domain (remainder filled in from reference TRBV19 and TRBJ1-2): GGIITQTPKFLIGQEGQKLTLKCQQNFNHDTMYWYRQDSGKGLRLIYYSITENDLQKGDLSEGYDASREKKSSFSLTVTSAQKNEMAVFLCASSIGDANSDYTFGSGTRLLVI.

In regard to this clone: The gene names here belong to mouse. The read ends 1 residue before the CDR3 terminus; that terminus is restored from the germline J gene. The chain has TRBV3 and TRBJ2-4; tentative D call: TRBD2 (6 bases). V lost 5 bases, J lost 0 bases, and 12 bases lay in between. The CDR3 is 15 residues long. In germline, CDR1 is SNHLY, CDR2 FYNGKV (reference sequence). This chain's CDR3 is CASSPHWASQNTLYF. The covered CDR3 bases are TGTGCCAGCAGCCCTCACTGGGCTAGTCAAAACACCTTGTAC.

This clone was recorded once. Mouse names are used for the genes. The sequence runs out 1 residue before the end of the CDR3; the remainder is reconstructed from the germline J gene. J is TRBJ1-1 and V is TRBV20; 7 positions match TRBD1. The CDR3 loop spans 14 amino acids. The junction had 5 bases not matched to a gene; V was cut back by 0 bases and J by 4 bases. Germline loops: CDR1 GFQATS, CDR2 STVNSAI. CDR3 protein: CGARDRAGGTEVFF. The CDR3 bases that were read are TGTGGTGCTAGGGATCGGGCAGGGGGCACAGAAGTCTTC.

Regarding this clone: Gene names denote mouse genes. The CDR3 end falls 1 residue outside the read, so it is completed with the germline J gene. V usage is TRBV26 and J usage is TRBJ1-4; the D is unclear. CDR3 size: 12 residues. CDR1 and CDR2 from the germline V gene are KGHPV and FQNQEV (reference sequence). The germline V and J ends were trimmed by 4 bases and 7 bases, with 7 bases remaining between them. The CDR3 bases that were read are TGTGCCAGCAGTCGGGGTTCCGAAAGATTATTT. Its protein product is CASSRGSERLF. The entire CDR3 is CASSRGSERLFF. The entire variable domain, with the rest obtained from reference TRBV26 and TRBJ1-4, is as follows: NSKVIQTPRYLVKGQGQKAKMRCIPEKGHPVVFWYQQNKNNEFKFLINFQNQEVLQQIDMTEKRFSAECPSNSPCSLEIQSSEAGDSALYLCASSRGSERLFFGHGTKLSVL.

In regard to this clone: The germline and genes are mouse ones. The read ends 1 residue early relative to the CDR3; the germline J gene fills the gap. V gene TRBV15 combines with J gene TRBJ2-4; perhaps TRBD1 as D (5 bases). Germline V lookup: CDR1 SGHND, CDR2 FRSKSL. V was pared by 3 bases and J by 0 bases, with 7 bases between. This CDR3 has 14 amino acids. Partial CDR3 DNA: TGTGCCAGCAGTTTGCAGGGCAGTCAAAACACCTTGTAC. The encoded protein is CASSLQGSQNTLY. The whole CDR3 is CASSLQGSQNTLYF. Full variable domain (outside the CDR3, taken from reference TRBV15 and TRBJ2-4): DAGVTQTPRHEVAEKGQTIILKCEPVSGHNDLFWYRQTKIQGLELLSYFRSKSLMEDGGAFKDRFKAEMLNSSFSTLKIQPTEPKDSAVYLCASSLQGSQNTLYFGAGTRLSVL.

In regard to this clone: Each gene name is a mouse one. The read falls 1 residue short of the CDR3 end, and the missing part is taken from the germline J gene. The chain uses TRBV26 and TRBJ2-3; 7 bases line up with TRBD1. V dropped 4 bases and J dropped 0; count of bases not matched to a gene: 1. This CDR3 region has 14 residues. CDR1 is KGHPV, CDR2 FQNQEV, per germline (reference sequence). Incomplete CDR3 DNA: TGTGCCAGCAGTCGGGGACAGAGTGCAGAAACGCTGTAT. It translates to CASSRGQSAETLY. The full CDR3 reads CASSRGQSAETLYF.